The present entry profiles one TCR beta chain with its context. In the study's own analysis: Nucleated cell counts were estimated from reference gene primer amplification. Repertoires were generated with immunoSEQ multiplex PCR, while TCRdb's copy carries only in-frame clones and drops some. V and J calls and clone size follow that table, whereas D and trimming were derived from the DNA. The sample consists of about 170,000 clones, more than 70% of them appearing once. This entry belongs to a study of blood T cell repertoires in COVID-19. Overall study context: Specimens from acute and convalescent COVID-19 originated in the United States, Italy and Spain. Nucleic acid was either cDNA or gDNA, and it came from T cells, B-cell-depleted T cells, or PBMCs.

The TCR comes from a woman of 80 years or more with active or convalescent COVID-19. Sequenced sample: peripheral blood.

The CDR3, as DNA: TGTGCCAGCGACCTCGGGACAGGGGACACTGAAGCTTTCTTT. Its translation: CASDLGTGDTEAFF. The chain joins TRBV2 to TRBJ1-1; TRBD1 matches at 10 bases. The CDR3 spans 14 residues. The V gene end was trimmed by 8 bases and the J gene end by 3 bases; junction bases not matched to a gene: 6. Germline V gives CDR1 SNHLY, CDR2 FYNNEI.